This passage covers 30 T cell receptor beta chains from one sample sequenced in a study of OX40 agonist ivuxolimab in advanced cancers. The method was immunoSEQ multiplex PCR; TCRdb's version includes in-frame clones alone and lacks a portion of them. This sample yields 75,000 to 80,000 clones, of which about nine tenths are seen a single time; roughly 5.8% belongs to the top ten. The sample in question was CD4+ or CD8+ T cells sorted from blood, obtained in a trial of the OX40 agonist ivuxolimab. These receptors came from an adult with an advanced solid tumor such as melanoma, head and neck, liver or kidney cancer.

The chain joins TRBV28 to TRBJ2-7, with a tentative D call TRBD1 (7 bases). Germline V CDR1 and CDR2: MDHEN, SYDVKM. V lost 3 bases to trimming and J lost 7 bases, with 28 bases between them. The CDR3 is 18 amino acids. CDR3 amino acids: CASSLGGQNARSPVEQYF. The CDR3 region has the DNA TGTGCCAGCAGTTTGGGGGGACAGAACGCCCGTTCGCCTGTGGAGCAGTACTTC. The full variable domain, with the rest looked up from reference TRBV28 and TRBJ2-7, is DVKVTQSSRYLVKRTGEKVFLECVQDMDHENMFWYRQDPGLGLRLIYFSYDVKMKEKGDIPEGYSVSREKKERFSLILESASTNQTSMYLCASSLGGQNARSPVEQYFGPGTRLTVT.

The chain joins TRBV19 to TRBJ1-4; tentative D call: TRBD1 (6 bases). Trimming stripped 3 bases from V and 3 bases from J, with 8 bases between. The CDR3 has 14 residues. The germline V gene encodes CDR1 LNHDA and CDR2 SQIVND (reference sequence). The CDR3 reads CASSIRQANEKLFF. CDR3 coding DNA: TGTGCCAGTAGTATCCGACAGGCTAATGAAAAACTGTTTTTT. Drawing the rest from reference TRBV19 and TRBJ1-4, the complete variable domain is DGGITQSPKYLFRKEGQNVTLSCEQNLNHDAMYWYRQDPGQGLRLIYYSQIVNDFQKGDIAEGYSVSREKKESFPLTVTSAQKNPTAFYLCASSIRQANEKLFFGSGTQLSVL.

The chain joins TRBV6-1 to TRBJ1-2; the match to TRBD1 covers 8 bases. Trimming took 4 bases from V and 3 from J; bases not matched to a gene: 7. Germline CDR1 is MNHNS and CDR2 is SASEGT. This CDR3 contains 15 residues. The DNA of the CDR3 is TGTGCCAGCAGTGTCACACGACAGGGGCACTATGGCTACACCTTC. Its translation is CASSVTRQGHYGYTF.

The V and J genes are TRBV5-1 and TRBJ1-6; D not certain. The CDR3 contains 13 residues. The germline CDR1 and CDR2 sequences are SGHRS and YFSETQ. Trimming took off 6 bases at V and 0 bases at J, with 4 bases between the two ends. The CDR3 is CASKSSYNSPLHF. CDR3 DNA: TGCGCCAGCAAGAGCTCCTATAATTCACCCCTCCACTTT.

This clone was found a few times. The chain is built from TRBV6-1 and TRBJ1-5, with a tentative D call TRBD1 (6 bases). Trimming pared 6 bases from V and 3 bases from J, leaving 15 bases between. Germline CDR1 and CDR2: MNHNS and SASEGT. The CDR3 runs 15 residues. The CDR3 DNA reads TGTGCCAGCAGCAACGCAGGGGTTAACAATCAGCCCCAGCATTTT. It codes for CASSNAGVNNQPQHF.

The chain is built from TRBV28 and TRBJ1-4; D uncertain. V lost 5 bases and J lost 6, with 10 bases in between. This CDR3 has 13 amino acids. CDR1 and CDR2 (germline): MDHEN, SYDVKM. CDR3: CASSPGLDEKLFF. The CDR3 DNA is TGTGCCAGCAGTCCGGGCCTCGATGAAAAACTGTTTTTT.

The chain combines TRBV10-3 with TRBJ2-7, with TRBD1 matching over 8 bases. Trimming removed 8 bases from V and 2 bases from J; junction bases left unmatched: 2. The CDR3 is made up of 12 amino acids. From germline, CDR1 is ENHRY and CDR2 SYGVKD. This CDR3 reads CAIGQGPYEQYF. In DNA form, the CDR3 reads TGTGCCATCGGACAGGGTCCCTACGAGCAGTACTTC.

The chain has TRBV10-2 and TRBJ2-7; D call uncertain. In germline, CDR1 is WSHSY, CDR2 SAAADI. The CDR3 totals 11 residues. The germline V and J ends were trimmed by 4 bases and 4 bases, with 5 bases remaining between them. As DNA, the CDR3 is TGCGCCAGCAGTGTCCGTTACGAGCAGTACTTC. Translated, it gives CASSVRYEQYF.

The rearrangement joins TRBV19 to TRBJ1-3; TRBD1 might be the D (5 bases). This CDR3 region has 15 residues. In germline, CDR1 is LNHDA, CDR2 SQIVND (reference sequence). V lost 2 bases and J 0 bases, leaving 8 bases between the germline ends. CDR3: CASSITGSSGNTIYF. The CDR3 region has the DNA TGTGCCAGTAGTATAACAGGCAGCTCTGGAAACACCATATATTTT.

The CDR3 nucleotides are TGCGCCAGCAGCTTTAGGGGAGATAACACTGAAGCTTTCTTT. It translates to CASSFRGDNTEAFF. V gene TRBV5-1 combines with J gene TRBJ1-1, with D perhaps TRBD1 (5 bases). This CDR3 is 14 amino acids long. With 2 bases removed from V and 2 bases from J, the gap between germline ends came to 10 bases. Germline assignment: CDR1 SGHRS and CDR2 YFSETQ.

The chain recombines TRBV10-3 with TRBJ1-3; D is unresolved. Trimming pared 7 bases from V and 4 bases from J, leaving 14 bases between. CDR3 size: 14 residues. The germline gives CDR1 ENHRY, CDR2 SYGVKD. CDR3: CAITGSFGGNTIYF. In nucleotides, the CDR3 is TGTGCCATCACGGGCTCGTTCGGAGGAAACACCATATATTTT.

The chain employs TRBV29-1 and TRBJ2-7; TRBD1 aligns across 7 bases. From germline, CDR1 is SQVTM and CDR2 ANQGSEA. The CDR3 contains 12 residues. Trimming removed 5 bases from V and 5 bases from J; junction bases left unmatched: 6. Here the CDR3 DNA reads TGCAGCGTTTTAGGGGGCGAGAACGAGCAGTACTTC. Translation: CSVLGGENEQYF.

The rearrangement links TRBV5-1 to TRBJ1-1; TRBD1 agrees at 9 bases. CDR1 and CDR2 (germline): SGHRS, YFSETQ. The V and J ends lost 4 bases and 1 base, in that order; junction bases with no gene match: 8. The CDR3 has 16 amino acids. The chain's CDR3 is CASSPGQGGQNTEAFF. The CDR3 DNA reads as TGCGCCAGCAGCCCGGGACAGGGAGGCCAGAACACTGAAGCTTTCTTT.

This sequence joins TRBV5-4 and TRBJ2-7; D unresolved. V lost 0 bases to trimming and J lost 2 bases, with 9 bases between them. This CDR3 is built from 14 residues. CDR1 is SGHNT, CDR2 YYREEE, per germline (reference sequence). This CDR3 is CASSLGRSTYEQYF. For the CDR3, the DNA is TGTGCCAGCAGCTTGGGGCGGTCGACCTACGAGCAGTACTTC.

The rearrangement joins TRBV11-3 to TRBJ2-3; maybe TRBD1 (5 bases). Germline V gene lookup returns CDR1 SGHNT and CDR2 YENEEA. The V end was cut by 4 bases, the J end by 4 bases, with 9 bases between. This CDR3 spans 13 amino acids. CDR3: CASSSSTADTQYF. In nucleotides, the CDR3 is TGTGCCAGCAGCTCCTCGACAGCAGATACGCAGTATTTT.

The J gene is TRBJ1-6, the V gene TRBV28, with D maybe TRBD1 (5 bases). Trimming stripped 8 bases from V and 7 bases from J, with 21 bases between. CDR3 length: 16 residues. Germline V CDR1 and CDR2: MDHEN, SYDVKM. The CDR3, as DNA: TGTGCCAGCCTCTCTGGAGGACGGGGCACAAATTCACCCCTCCACTTT. The encoded protein is CASLSGGRGTNSPLHF.

The rearrangement uses TRBV5-1 and TRBJ1-2; no reliable D call. The V end lost 0 bases, the J end lost 1 base, and 10 bases lay between the germline ends. The CDR3 extends over 15 amino acids. CDR1 and CDR2 from the germline V gene are SGHRS and YFSETQ. The CDR3: CASSLEPQVNYGYTF. In DNA, the CDR3 is TGCGCCAGCAGCTTGGAACCACAAGTTAACTATGGCTACACCTTC.

The chain has TRBV5-1 and TRBJ2-7; perhaps TRBD1 as D (5 bases). Germline CDR1 SGHRS, CDR2 YFSETQ. Trimming left V 2 bases short and J 7 bases short, with 10 bases between. This CDR3 contains 12 residues. In DNA form, the CDR3 reads TGCGCCAGCAGCTTTGGGGCTGGGGAGCAGTACTTC. It translates to CASSFGAGEQYF.

This chain connects TRBV9 to TRBJ2-5; possible D gene TRBD2, 6 bases. The CDR3 covers 14 residues. Trimming took off 0 bases at V and 7 bases at J, with 13 bases between the two ends. Germline loops: CDR1 SGDLS, CDR2 YYNGEE. The CDR3 nucleotides are TGTGCCAGCAGCGTAGTTGTCCGGGGAGGGACCCAGTACTTC. Translation gives CASSVVVRGGTQYF.

The gene calls are TRBV19 and TRBJ2-1, with 9 bases that match TRBD2. This CDR3 spans 16 amino acids. CDR1 is LNHDA and CDR2 is SQIVND in the germline V gene (reference sequence). With 0 bases clipped from V and 5 bases from J, the junction kept 5 bases outside the gene matches. The DNA for the CDR3 is TGTGCCAGTAGTATAGAGGGACTAGCTGTTCACAATGAGCAGTTCTTC. Its protein product is CASSIEGLAVHNEQFF. Filled out from reference TRBV19 and TRBJ2-1, the complete variable domain reads DGGITQSPKYLFRKEGQNVTLSCEQNLNHDAMYWYRQDPGQGLRLIYYSQIVNDFQKGDIAEGYSVSREKKESFPLTVTSAQKNPTAFYLCASSIEGLAVHNEQFFGPGTRLTVL.

The table lists this clone with a count of one. V is TRBV7-7 and J is TRBJ2-7, with a weak D call TRBD1 (6 bases). The V gene's germline CDR1 is SSHAT and CDR2 FNYEAQ (reference sequence). The CDR3 has 13 residues. Trimming cost V 5 bases and J 2 bases, with 10 bases left between them. The CDR3 loop reads CASSEGQAYEQYF. The CDR3, as DNA: TGTGCCAGCAGCGAGGGACAAGCCTACGAGCAGTACTTC.

Only a few counts were recorded for this clone. The chain links TRBV5-6 to TRBJ1-4, with 9 positions matching TRBD1. V shed 3 bases, J shed 2 bases, and the junction held 5 bases outside the gene matches. Per germline, CDR1 SGHDT and CDR2 YYEEEE. This CDR3 contains 16 residues. CDR3: CASSSGTGTTNEKLFF. DNA for the CDR3: TGTGCCAGCAGCTCCGGGACAGGGACCACTAATGAAAAACTGTTTTTT.

The genes are TRBV7-3 and TRBJ2-2; D possibly uses TRBD1 or TRBD2 (6 bases each). The CDR3 contains 18 residues. Germline V lookup: CDR1 SGHTA, CDR2 FQGTGA. V lost 6 bases and J 2 bases, leaving 22 bases between the germline ends. The CDR3 reads CASSRLGGRVANTGELFF. CDR3 sequence (DNA): TGTGCCAGCAGTCGCCTTGGGGGGCGCGTGGCAAACACCGGGGAGCTGTTTTTT. Variable domain in full (rest from reference TRBV7-3 and TRBJ2-2): GAGVSQTPSNKVTEKGKYVELRCDPISGHTALYWYRQSLGQGPEFLIYFQGTGAADDSGLPNDRFFAVRPEGSVSTLKIQRTERGDSAVYLCASSRLGGRVANTGELFFGEGSRLTVL.

The chain recombines TRBV28 with TRBJ1-1; 10 bases line up with TRBD1. CDR1 is MDHEN, CDR2 SYDVKM, per germline. The CDR3 consists of 14 residues. V trimming: 4 bases; J trimming: 5 bases; junction bases outside the gene matches: 4. DNA of the CDR3: TGTGCCAGCAGTTCCGGACAGGGGGGGACTGAAGCTTTCTTT. Amino acid sequence: CASSSGQGGTEAFF. Drawing the rest from reference TRBV28 and TRBJ1-1, the complete variable domain is DVKVTQSSRYLVKRTGEKVFLECVQDMDHENMFWYRQDPGLGLRLIYFSYDVKMKEKGDIPEGYSVSREKKERFSLILESASTNQTSMYLCASSSGQGGTEAFFGQGTRLTVV.

The chain couples TRBV11-3 to TRBJ2-1; 11 bases fit TRBD2. This CDR3 spans 16 amino acids. The J segment lost 5 bases and the V segment lost 5 bases, leaving 8 bases of the junction unmatched. Germline V gene lookup returns CDR1 SGHNT and CDR2 YENEEA. The CDR3 loop is CASSMGLAVGDNEQFF. In DNA form, the CDR3 reads TGTGCCAGCAGCATGGGACTAGCGGTTGGCGACAATGAGCAGTTCTTC.

The CDR3 reads CSVGQGKNGYTF. The CDR3 coding sequence is TGCAGCGTTGGACAGGGGAAGAATGGCTACACCTTC. The genes are TRBV29-1 and TRBJ1-2; 8 bases match TRBD1. Trimming at V came to 4 bases and at J to 6 bases, leaving 4 bases not matched to a gene. This CDR3 has 12 amino acids. Germline CDR1 SQVTM, CDR2 ANQGSEA.

The V gene is TRBV5-1, the J gene TRBJ2-2; 11 nucleotides line up with TRBD1. The CDR3 spans 17 residues. Trimming removed 5 bases from V and 2 bases from J; junction bases left unmatched: 8. Germline V gives CDR1 SGHRS, CDR2 YFSETQ. CDR3 coding DNA: TGCGCCAGCAGGGCGCCCGGGACAGGGGGAAACACCGGGGAGCTGTTTTTT. Translation: CASRAPGTGGNTGELFF.

The V and J genes are TRBV28 and TRBJ1-2, with D possibly matching TRBD1 (5 bases). Per the germline V gene, CDR1 is MDHEN and CDR2 is SYDVKM. The CDR3 covers 15 residues. V was pared by 3 bases and J by 7 bases, with 18 bases between. CDR3 nucleotide sequence: TGTGCCAGCAGTTTTGGTTGGGGGGTCCCTGGTGGCTACACCTTC. It encodes CASSFGWGVPGGYTF.

Only one count was recorded for this clone. The chain combines TRBV27 with TRBJ1-1; tentatively, D is TRBD1 (5 bases). Germline CDR1 reads MNHEY; CDR2 reads SMNVEV (reference sequence). This CDR3 region has 16 residues. V lost 6 bases and J lost 1, with 18 bases in between. For the CDR3, the DNA is TGTGCCAGCAGGGGTTTCGCGGGGGGATGGAACACTGAAGCTTTCTTT. Translated, it gives CASRGFAGGWNTEAFF.

This chain connects TRBV20-1 to TRBJ1-6; unclear D gene. Per germline, CDR1 DFQATT and CDR2 SNEGSKA (reference sequence). This CDR3 is built from 10 residues. The V end was cut by 6 bases, the J end by 13 bases, with 10 bases between. In DNA form, the CDR3 reads TGCAGTGCATCCCCACCTCCCCTCCACTTT. Translating it yields CSASPPPLHF.